These T cell receptor beta chains were read from a single sample in a study of blood T cells in healthy people across ages. TCRdb fed the 5' RACE reads into MiXCR, producing one record per CDR3 protein. The sample shows some 1.5 million distinct CDR3 sequences, roughly 43% of them seen only once. The sequencing input was blood. The receptors derive from a woman aged 18 to 35 in good health. Each CDR3 is given with its conserved first and last residue. D genes are given only for firm matches. Expanded clones are given a class, and other clones once, few, many or no size at all.

CDR3 length	clone size	D gene	V gene	J gene	CDR3 protein	CDR3 DNA
13	few	-	TRBV29-1	TRBJ1-1	CSVLLRLRTEAFF	TGCAGCGTTTTACTGAGGCTGAGGACTGAAGCTTTCTTT
15	many	-	TRBV10-3	TRBJ2-3	CAISDPDSITDTQYF	TGTGCCATCAGTGACCCGGACTCTATCACAGATACGCAGTATTTT
13	many	TRBD1	TRBV10-3	TRBJ2-7	CAISEDRAYEQYF	TGTGCCATCAGTGAAGACAGGGCCTACGAGCAGTACTTC
12	few	-	TRBV5-1	TRBJ2-1	CASSSAHHEQFF	TGCGCCAGCAGCTCCGCCCACCATGAGCAGTTCTTC
15	few	-	TRBV7-2	TRBJ2-1	CASSSGQTTYNEQFF	TGTGCCAGCAGCTCAGGACAGACAACTTACAATGAGCAGTTCTTC
15	-	-	TRBV28	TRBJ2-6	CASSLGQGGANVLTF	TGTGCCAGCAGTTTGGGTCAGGGGGGGGCCAACGTCCTGACTTTC
12	many	-	TRBV7-2	TRBJ2-7	CASSKTQGEQYF	TGTGCCAGCAGCAAGACACAAGGCGAGCAGTACTTC
14	-	-	TRBV24-1	TRBJ2-1	CATSDARGGDEQFF	TGTGCCACCAGTGATGCCAGGGGTGGGGATGAGCAGTTCTTC
14	-	-	TRBV29-1	TRBJ2-1	CSALLLSSYNEQFF	TGCAGCGCTTTATTGTTAAGCTCCTACAATGAGCAGTTCTTC
17	-	-	TRBV6-2/TRBV6-3	TRBJ1-5	CASSYYLLRHENRPQHF	TGTGCCAGCAGTTACTATTTGCTGAGACACGAAAATCGGCCCCAGCATTTT
15	-	-	TRBV6-2/TRBV6-3	TRBJ1-5	CASGADLYSNQPQHF	TGTGCCAGCGGCGCCGACCTCTATAGCAATCAGCCCCAGCATTTT
14	few	-	TRBV27	TRBJ1-6	CASSLSGAGSPLHF	TGTGCCAGCAGTTTATCTGGTGCGGGCTCACCCCTCCACTTT
16	-	-	TRBV7-6	TRBJ1-6	CASSLDTWARNSPLHF	TGTGCCAGCAGCTTAGACACTTGGGCGCGTAATTCACCCCTCCACTTT
12	-	-	TRBV7-8	TRBJ2-7	CASSPSRHEQYF	TGTGCCAGCAGCCCTAGTCGCCACGAGCAGTACTTC
13	-	-	TRBV29-1	TRBJ1-1	CSDGAFMNTEAFF	TGCAGCGACGGGGCGTTCATGAACACTGAAGCTTTCTTT
16	-	-	TRBV7-2	TRBJ2-7	CASSLEDRGILGEQYF	TGTGCCAGCAGCTTAGAAGACAGAGGGATACTAGGGGAGCAGTACTTC
15	-	TRBD1	TRBV20-1	TRBJ1-5	CSARAGRQGDQPQHF	TGCAGTGCTAGAGCCGGGCGGCAGGGGGATCAGCCCCAGCATTTT
16	-	TRBD1	TRBV4-3	TRBJ1-6	CASSQAPGTGRSPLHF	TGCGCCAGCAGCCAAGCCCCGGGGACAGGGCGGTCACCCCTCCACTTT
14	-	TRBD2	TRBV6-5	TRBJ2-1	CASSYRTSDNEQFF	TGTGCCAGCAGTTACAGGACTAGCGACAATGAGCAGTTCTTC
15	few	-	TRBV29-1	TRBJ2-1	CSVERRDRVDNEQFF	TGCAGCGTTGAAAGGAGGGATAGGGTCGACAATGAGCAGTTCTTC
13	few	-	TRBV30	TRBJ2-1	CAWSDMWGNEQFF	TGTGCCTGGAGTGATATGTGGGGGAATGAGCAGTTCTTC
12	-	-	TRBV6-5	TRBJ2-7	CASRYKFGEQYF	TGTGCCAGCAGGTACAAGTTCGGCGAGCAGTACTTC
15	-	-	TRBV12-3/TRBV12-4	TRBJ2-5	CASSLRDATYNEQYF	TGTGCCAGCAGTTTAAGGGACGCGACCTACAATGAGCAGTACTTC
13	-	-	TRBV6-1	TRBJ1-2	CASSYEILYGYTF	TGTGCCAGCAGCTATGAGATACTCTATGGCTACACCTTC
14	few	-	TRBV6-6	TRBJ2-7	CASSYRQDSYEQYF	TGTGCCAGCAGTTACCGACAGGACTCCTACGAGCAGTACTTC
15	-	TRBD2	TRBV12-3/TRBV12-4	TRBJ2-1	CASSRTSGVYNEQFF	TGTGCCAGCAGTAGGACTAGCGGAGTTTACAATGAGCAGTTCTTC
15	-	-	TRBV24-1	TRBJ2-3	CATSDGASSTDTQYF	TGTGCCACCAGTGATGGGGCCTCAAGCACAGATACGCAGTATTTT
16	-	-	TRBV3-1	TRBJ2-7	CASSPSRASSYNEQYF	TGTGCCAGCAGCCCTTCCCGGGCGAGCTCCTACAATGAGCAGTACTTC
17	-	-	TRBV21-1	TRBJ2-7	CASSKAIRGAGGYEQYF	TGTGCCAGCAGCAAAGCGATAAGAGGCGCGGGAGGTTACGAGCAGTACTTC
16	-	TRBD1	TRBV12-3/TRBV12-4	TRBJ2-2	CASNFRDRGRTGELFF	TGTGCCAGCAATTTCCGGGACAGGGGGCGAACCGGGGAGCTGTTTTTT
16	-	-	TRBV4-1	TRBJ2-1	CASSQEVPSSYNEQFF	TGCGCCAGCAGCCAAGAAGTCCCGAGCTCCTACAATGAGCAGTTCTTC
14	many	TRBD1	TRBV29-1	TRBJ2-7	CSVGRTGSYNEQYF	TGCAGCGTTGGGCGGACAGGGTCATACAACGAGCAGTACTTC
14	-	-	TRBV10-3	TRBJ1-2	CAISEFDVNYGYTF	TGTGCCATCAGTGAGTTCGATGTCAACTATGGCTACACCTTC
14	-	-	TRBV6-6	TRBJ2-1	CASSYGQTGNEQFF	TGTGCCAGCAGTTACGGACAGACAGGAAATGAGCAGTTCTTC
14	-	TRBD1	TRBV10-3	TRBJ1-1	CAISELTGGTEAFF	TGTGCCATCAGTGAGTTGACAGGGGGGACTGAAGCTTTCTTT
19	few	-	TRBV3-1	TRBJ1-1	CASSFRPPEVGGMNTEAFF	TGTGCCAGCAGCTTCAGACCACCCGAGGTGGGAGGGATGAACACTGAAGCTTTCTTT
13	-	TRBD2	TRBV29-1	TRBJ2-1	CSVFGGGYNEQFF	TGCAGCGTTTTTGGCGGGGGTTACAATGAGCAGTTCTTC
15	few	TRBD1	TRBV7-9	TRBJ2-7	CASSPRGQAKDEQYF	TGTGCCAGCAGCCCCAGAGGACAGGCCAAAGACGAGCAGTACTTC
15	-	-	TRBV7-9	TRBJ1-2	CASSPILGESYGYTF	TGTGCCAGCAGCCCAATATTAGGGGAATCCTATGGCTACACCTTC
14	-	-	TRBV24-1	TRBJ2-5	CATSEAGRQETQYF	TGTGCCACCAGTGAGGCAGGGAGACAAGAGACCCAGTACTTC
14	-	-	TRBV6-5	TRBJ2-5	CASSSWTEQETQYF	TGTGCCAGCAGCTCGTGGACAGAGCAAGAGACCCAGTACTTT
14	-	-	TRBV5-1	TRBJ2-1	CASRGDNSYNEQFF	TGCGCCAGCAGGGGGGACAATTCTTACAATGAGCAGTTCTTC
15	-	TRBD2	TRBV7-9	TRBJ2-3	CASSFGLGGTDTQYF	TGTGCCAGCAGCTTCGGACTAGGAGGCACAGATACGCAGTATTTT
15	-	TRBD1	TRBV25-1	TRBJ1-4	CASSEPGQPNEKLFF	TGTGCCAGCAGTGAACCGGGACAGCCTAATGAAAAACTGTTTTTT
18	few	-	TRBV7-9	TRBJ1-6	CASSLAQGFGPLNSPLHF	TGTGCCAGCAGCTTAGCACAGGGTTTCGGGCCTTTGAATTCACCCCTCCACTTT
13	-	-	TRBV6-2/TRBV6-3	TRBJ2-1	CASSYVGQETQFF	TGTGCCAGCAGTTATGTAGGACAAGAGACCCAGTTCTTC
14	-	-	TRBV20-1	TRBJ1-1	CSARWGRSNTEAFF	TGCAGTGCTAGGTGGGGACGGTCGAACACTGAAGCTTTCTTT
15	-	TRBD1	TRBV11-1	TRBJ2-2	CASSSGTGYTGELFF	TGTGCCAGCAGTTCCGGGACAGGGTACACCGGGGAGCTGTTTTTT
16	-	TRBD2	TRBV5-4	TRBJ2-7	CASSPPSGGSSYEQYF	TGTGCCAGCAGCCCGCCCAGCGGGGGAAGCTCCTACGAGCAGTACTTC
17	-	TRBD1	TRBV7-9	TRBJ1-1	CASSKRDRGPLNTEAFF	TGTGCCAGCAGCAAGCGGGACAGGGGGCCCCTGAACACTGAAGCTTTCTTT
14	few	-	TRBV2	TRBJ2-3	CASSAGYYTDTQYF	TGTGCCAGCAGTGCGGGGTATTACACAGATACGCAGTATTTT
15	-	TRBD2	TRBV9	TRBJ2-1	CASSVLAGPYNEQFF	TGTGCCAGCAGCGTATTAGCGGGGCCTTACAATGAGCAGTTCTTC
16	-	TRBD2	TRBV4-1	TRBJ2-5	CASSQERGALYNEQYF	TGCGCCAGCAGCCAAGAGCGGGGGGCATTATACAATGAGCAGTACTTC
15	-	-	TRBV7-3	TRBJ2-3	CASSIPSACTDTQYF	TGTGCCAGCAGCATACCTAGCGCCTGCACAGATACGCAGTATTTT
14	-	-	TRBV7-2	TRBJ2-1	CASSPLSRNDEQFF	TGTGCCAGCAGCCCTCTCTCTAGAAATGATGAGCAGTTCTTC